The 4 T cell receptor beta chains below were found in one sample sequenced in a study of technical replicates of blood from a few donors. TCRdb's copy holds only in-frame clones and misses some; the assay was immunoSEQ multiplex PCR. The data show around 60,000 clones, more than 85% seen once. Specimen: PBMCs. These receptor sequences come from a human donor in good health. Some clones in this sample may be carry-over from other donors' samples.

The chain employs TRBV25-1 and TRBJ1-2, with D possibly being TRBD1 (5 bases). Deletions cut 1 base from V and 8 bases from J, with 17 bases between. The germline V gene has CDR1 MGHDK and CDR2 SYGVNS. The CDR3 consists of 15 residues. The CDR3 nucleotides read TGTGCCAGCAGTGAATTAGGCAGGGATCAGGGCGGCTACACCTTC. Encoded protein: CASSELGRDQGGYTF.

The chain combines TRBV7-9 with TRBJ2-5; a weak D match, TRBD1 (5 bases). V dropped 4 bases and J dropped 2 bases, with 17 bases sitting between them. The CDR3 runs 16 residues. Germline CDR1 reads SEHNR; CDR2 reads FQNEAQ (reference sequence). The CDR3 DNA reads TGTGCCAGCAGCTCGACCAGGGTAGCAGGGCAAGAGACCCAGTACTTC. It codes for CASSSTRVAGQETQYF.

The chain is built from TRBV11-3 and TRBJ1-1; D gene ambiguous. The V gene's germline CDR1 is SGHNT and CDR2 YENEEA. The CDR3 sequence is 13 residues long. Between the trimmed V and J ends, which lost 5 bases and 6 bases, there was a span of 13 bases. The CDR3 bases are TGTGCCAGCAGCAGCTCCGCATTCGCTGAAGCTTTCTTT. This gives the protein CASSSSAFAEAFF.

The rearrangement links TRBV4-1 to TRBJ1-4; the D is unclear. V lost 1 base and J 7 bases, leaving 10 bases between the germline ends. This CDR3 spans 14 amino acids. The V gene's germline CDR1 is MGHRA and CDR2 YSYEKL. In DNA form, the CDR3 reads TGCGCCAGCAGCCAAGCTACGTACAGTGAAAAACTGTTTTTT. It is translated as CASSQATYSEKLFF.